This T cell receptor beta chain stems from a study of T cells in Graves' hyperthyroidism and ophthalmopathy. CDR1 and CDR2 (germline): MRHNA, SNTAGT. The CDR3 length is 15 residues. The V end was cut by 4 bases, the J end by 8 bases, with 20 bases between. Researchers took RNA transcripts and amplified the TCR beta CDR3 regions from them. Researchers ran a first-round RT-PCR on the TCR CDR3 using the HTBI primer set. Each CDR3 protein gets one entry after TCRdb re-called the multiplex PCR reads with MiXCR. The table has around 720,000 distinct CDR3 sequences, about 35% seen once; the top ten hold around 30%. Patients counted as stable if ophthalmopathy did not develop within 18 months.

The gene calls are TRBV6-4 and TRBJ1-2, with D maybe TRBD1 (6 bases). The sample was blood. This receptor was obtained from a woman in her forties with Graves' hyperthyroidism. DNA for the CDR3: TGTGCCAGCAGTGCTTCGGGGGGCATGACGCGAGGCTACACCTTC. Translation: CASSASGGMTRGYTF.